This T cell receptor (beta chain) originates from a study of identical twins. TCRdb passed the 5' RACE reads through MiXCR, listing each CDR3 protein once. This sample carries roughly 1.6 million distinct CDR3 sequences, under 35% of them seen once, and the ten largest clones take 0.27%. This CDR3 contains 10 residues. Germline V CDR1 and CDR2: DFQATT, SNEGSKA (reference sequence). Trimming cost V 4 bases and J 7 bases, with 5 bases left between them. Turning to this clonotype: A read error may explain this, as a much larger clone is one base away.

Sequenced input: cord blood. The source is a newborn girl in good health. This sequence joins TRBV20-1 and TRBJ2-1; no reliable D call. The CDR3 region is CSAMANEQFF. The CDR3 region has the DNA TGCAGTGCTATGGCTAATGAGCAGTTCTTC.